The 26 T cell receptor beta chains in this list originate from one sample, sequenced in a study of blood T cells in healthy people across ages. A second about 6 to 11 cycle PCR used barcoded and J-beta primers. Each CDR3 protein is one row after TCRdb ran MiXCR on the 5' RACE reads. The sample lists 1,800,000 or so distinct CDR3 sequences, around 42% seen once, with under 30% in the top ten. The source material was blood. The receptor set was obtained from a human donor in good health.

This clonotype was observed many times. The J gene is TRBJ2-3, the V gene TRBV5-1, with 9 bases matching TRBD1. There are 15 residues in the CDR3. Germline V CDR1 and CDR2: SGHRS, YFSETQ. With 0 bases clipped from V and 2 bases from J, the junction kept 1 base outside the gene matches. The CDR3 coding sequence is TGCGCCAGCAGCTTGGGACAGGGGGACACAGATACGCAGTATTTT. This encodes CASSLGQGDTDTQYF. Complete variable domain (other parts from reference TRBV5-1 and TRBJ2-3): KAGVTQTPRYLIKTRGQQVTLSCSPISGHRSVSWYQQTPGQGLQFLFEYFSETQRNKGNFPGRFSGRQFSNSRSEMNVSTLELGDSALYLCASSLGQGDTDTQYFGPGTRLTVL.

V usage is TRBV7-6 and J usage is TRBJ1-2; D is possibly TRBD1 (6 bases). The CDR3 runs to 15 residues. The V gene lost 1 base and the J gene lost 7 bases, with 16 bases spanning the gap. Germline V gene lookup returns CDR1 SGHVS and CDR2 FNYEAQ. The CDR3 here is CASSLGGTPDSGYTF. DNA for the CDR3: TGTGCCAGCAGCTTAGGGGGGACACCCGATAGTGGCTACACCTTC.

The rearrangement uses TRBV28 and TRBJ2-4; TRBD1 is a possible D gene (6 bases). The J call may be in error: the DNA end matches TRBJ2-7 better. Per germline, CDR1 MDHEN and CDR2 SYDVKM. The CDR3 has 17 amino acids. This CDR3 is CASTQATGNPSAYEQYF. The CDR3 nucleotides read TGTGCCAGCACCCAGGCTACAGGGAACCCTTCAGCCTACGAGCAGTACTTC.

This clonotype occurred a few times. The CDR3 reads CATGLGVGSTEAFF. CDR3 nucleotides: TGTGCCACCGGCTTGGGGGTCGGGAGCACTGAAGCTTTCTTT. The V gene is TRBV15, the J gene TRBJ1-1; maybe TRBD1 (5 bases). V lost 8 bases and J 4 bases, leaving 17 bases between the germline ends. This CDR3 is built from 14 residues. CDR1 and CDR2 (germline): LNHNV, YYDKDF (reference sequence).

The sample holds a few counts of this clonotype. The CDR3 nucleotides read TGCGCCAGCAGCCCAATGAGGAGCTCCTACGAGCAGTACTTC. Protein sequence: CASSPMRSSYEQYF. The chain combines TRBV4-1 with TRBJ2-7; D remains unclear. Germline values: CDR1 MGHRA, CDR2 YSYEKL. V shed 4 bases and J shed 0 bases, with 10 bases lying between them. There are 14 residues in the CDR3.

This chain links TRBV24-1 with TRBJ1-5; no definite D call. The CDR3 consists of 16 residues. With 2 bases removed from V and 0 bases from J, the gap between germline ends came to 10 bases. Germline CDR1 is KGHDR and CDR2 is SFDVKD. The DNA for the CDR3 is TGTGCCACCAGTGATTCCGCCGGATATAGCAATCAGCCCCAGCATTTT. Its translation: CATSDSAGYSNQPQHF.

This sequence joins TRBV24-1 and TRBJ2-7, with D uncertain. V was cut by 4 bases and J by 3 bases, with 9 bases left in between. Germline V gives CDR1 KGHDR, CDR2 SFDVKD. The CDR3 is 13 amino acids. Here the CDR3 reads CATSDTSLYEQYF. The CDR3 DNA follows: TGTGCCACCAGTGACACTTCACTCTACGAGCAGTACTTC.

This clonotype was observed a handful of times. The gene calls are TRBV15 and TRBJ1-1; D is uncertain. Germline loops: CDR1 LNHNV, CDR2 YYDKDF (reference sequence). V lost 5 bases to trimming and J lost 4 bases, with 11 bases between them. The CDR3 runs to 13 residues. CDR3 nucleotide sequence: TGTGCCACCAGCGCACCTTCGGGCACTGAAGCTTTCTTT. This sequence encodes CATSAPSGTEAFF.

The chain couples TRBV20-1 to TRBJ2-7; no reliable D call. This CDR3 has 11 amino acids. CDR1 is DFQATT, CDR2 SNEGSKA, per germline (reference sequence). Trimming stripped 0 bases from V and 7 bases from J, with 7 bases between. The CDR3 sequence is CSARDYREQYF. The CDR3 coding sequence is TGCAGTGCTAGAGATTATCGGGAGCAGTACTTC.

This rearrangement joins TRBV20-1 to TRBJ2-1; 8 bases map to TRBD1. Per germline, CDR1 DFQATT and CDR2 SNEGSKA (reference sequence). CDR3 length: 13 residues. V was pared by 6 bases and J by 9 bases, with 10 bases of the junction left unmatched. The CDR3 DNA reads TGCAGTGCGACAGGGGTCCCTCGGGGTGAGCAGTTCTTC. Its translation: CSATGVPRGEQFF.

The chain is built from TRBV5-1 and TRBJ1-5; no firm D call. V was cut by 0 bases and J by 9 bases, with 16 bases left in between. CDR1 SGHRS and CDR2 YFSETQ come from the germline V gene. This CDR3 is built from 15 residues. CDR3 sequence reads: CASSLVPGSGPPQHF. The CDR3 nucleotides are TGCGCCAGCAGCTTGGTACCAGGCTCTGGTCCGCCCCAGCATTTT.

The J gene is TRBJ1-1, the V gene TRBV20-1, with D possibly being TRBD1 (5 bases). The CDR3 contains 14 residues. Germline-derived CDR1 and CDR2 are DFQATT and SNEGSKA (reference sequence). Trimming took off 5 bases at V and 5 bases at J, with 18 bases between the two ends. The CDR3 DNA is TGCAGTGCTGGTTCGGCAGTCGGGGGGACTGAAGCTTTCTTT. This gives the protein CSAGSAVGGTEAFF.

CDR3 in amino acids: CASSSPSGNEQYF. DNA for the CDR3: TGCGCCAGCAGCTCCCCTAGCGGGAACGAGCAGTACTTC. The chain is built from TRBV5-1 and TRBJ2-7; TRBD2 matches 9 bases. V shed 3 bases and J 5 bases; nucleotides not matched to a gene: 3. The CDR3 is made up of 13 amino acids. The V gene's germline CDR1 is SGHRS and CDR2 YFSETQ.

The V gene is TRBV30, the J gene TRBJ2-1; 7 bases line up with TRBD2. V trimming: 3 bases; J trimming: 3 bases; junction bases outside the gene matches: 8. This CDR3 region has 15 residues. Germline lookup yields CDR1 GTSNPN and CDR2 SVGIG (reference sequence). CDR3 sequence reads: CAWSALAAFYNEQFF. The CDR3 DNA reads as TGTGCCTGGAGCGCCCTAGCGGCATTCTACAATGAGCAGTTCTTC. The entire variable domain, with the rest obtained from reference TRBV30 and TRBJ2-1, is as follows: SQTIHQWPATLVQPVGSPLSLECTVEGTSNPNLYWYRQAAGRGLQLLFYSVGIGQISSEVPQNLSASRPQDRQFILSSKKLLLSDSGFYLCAWSALAAFYNEQFFGPGTRLTVL.

The chain combines TRBV29-1 with TRBJ1-4; D remains unclear. Per germline, CDR1 SQVTM and CDR2 ANQGSEA. V was clipped by 7 bases and J by 7 bases, with 13 bases between them. CDR3 length: 12 amino acids. This chain's CDR3 is CSGWAGSEKLFF. The CDR3 coding sequence is TGCAGCGGATGGGCTGGAAGTGAAAAACTGTTTTTT.

This clonotype occurred a few times. V and J are TRBV6-5 and TRBJ1-1, with D unresolved. The germline V gene has CDR1 MNHEY and CDR2 SVGAGI. The CDR3 extends over 12 amino acids. Trimming took off 8 bases at V and 2 bases at J, with 9 bases between the two ends. This CDR3 reads CASGRINTEAFF. Written as DNA, the CDR3 is TGTGCCAGCGGGCGGATCAACACTGAAGCTTTCTTT.

The chain carries TRBV7-2 and TRBJ2-1, with 7 nucleotides matching TRBD1. The J segment lost 0 bases and the V segment lost 5 bases, leaving 13 bases of the junction unmatched. Germline V gives CDR1 SGHTA, CDR2 FQGNSA. There are 18 residues in the CDR3. The DNA for the CDR3 is TGTGCCAGCAGCGCCGACCAGGGGGTACTCTTCTCCTACAATGAGCAGTTCTTC. Protein: CASSADQGVLFSYNEQFF.

This clonotype was seen only a few times. The rearrangement links TRBV5-1 to TRBJ1-5; a possible D gene is TRBD1 (6 bases). Germline CDR1 reads SGHRS; CDR2 reads YFSETQ. The CDR3 spans 15 residues. The germline V and J ends were trimmed by 0 bases and 6 bases, with 13 bases remaining between them. The CDR3 nucleotides read TGCGCCAGCAGCTTGGGGGTGGGGGCTATTCAGCCCCAGCATTTT. Translating it yields CASSLGVGAIQPQHF.

The gene calls are TRBV3-1 and TRBJ2-3; maybe TRBD2 (6 bases). CDR1 LGHDT and CDR2 YNNKEL come from the germline V gene (reference sequence). Trimming left V 0 bases short and J 6 bases short, with 13 bases between. CDR3 size: 15 residues. CDR3 region: CASSQEGRIRDTQYF. CDR3 coding DNA: TGTGCCAGCAGCCAAGAGGGGAGGATCAGGGATACGCAGTATTTT.

J is TRBJ1-2 and V is TRBV7-2; D gene uncertain. The CDR3 spans 11 residues. Germline CDR1 is SGHTA and CDR2 is FQGNSA. V was pared by 0 bases and J by 12 bases, with 8 bases between. The CDR3 bases are TGTGCCAGCAGCTTAGCGGCGGTACACACCTTC. Residues: CASSLAAVHTF.

DNA of the CDR3: TGTGCCAGCAGTTTCCCACGGGGGGCAGGGAGCACCGGGGAGCTGTTTTTT. Translation gives CASSFPRGAGSTGELFF. The chain employs TRBV28 and TRBJ2-2, with D possibly matching TRBD2 (7 bases). CDR3 length equals 17 residues. V gave up 3 bases and J gave up 4 bases, with 18 bases separating them. CDR1 and CDR2 (germline): MDHEN, SYDVKM.

The genes are TRBV29-1 and TRBJ1-1; D might be TRBD1 (6 bases). The CDR3 runs to 12 residues. Germline lookup yields CDR1 SQVTM and CDR2 ANQGSEA. The V and J ends lost 4 bases and 4 bases respectively, with 10 bases between them. The CDR3 reads CSVGWGPTEAFF. For the CDR3, the DNA is TGCAGCGTTGGATGGGGGCCCACTGAAGCTTTCTTT.

This chain links TRBV4-2 with TRBJ1-4; no clear D. Germline loops: CDR1 LGHNA, CDR2 YNFKEQ. The CDR3 sequence is 13 residues long. The V and J ends lost 1 base and 7 bases respectively, with 7 bases between them. For the CDR3, the DNA is TGTGCCAGCAGCCAAGGGTCCCGTGAAAAACTGTTTTTT. This sequence encodes CASSQGSREKLFF.

Only a few counts were recorded for this clonotype. The chain links TRBV5-6 to TRBJ2-5; 12 bases are a match to TRBD1. V lost 2 bases, J lost 4 bases, and 6 bases stayed unmatched. Germline V gene lookup returns CDR1 SGHDT and CDR2 YYEEEE. This CDR3 contains 16 residues. DNA of the CDR3: TGTGCCAGCAGCTTTTACCGGGACAGGGGGCTAGAGACCCAGTACTTC. Protein: CASSFYRDRGLETQYF.

The CDR3 DNA reads TGTGCCAGCAGACTAGGAGGGGAGGGCACTGAAGCTTTCTTT. Protein product: CASRLGGEGTEAFF. V gene TRBV7-3 combines with J gene TRBJ1-1; D perhaps matches TRBD1 (5 bases). The CDR3 length is 14 residues. V gave up 6 bases and J gave up 4 bases, with 15 bases separating them. Germline-derived CDR1 and CDR2 are SGHTA and FQGTGA.

The rearrangement links TRBV18 to TRBJ2-1, with 7 bases fitting TRBD2. V dropped 4 bases and J dropped 5; count of bases not matched to a gene: 14. The germline V gene encodes CDR1 KGHSH and CDR2 LQKENI. The CDR3 has 17 amino acids. The CDR3: CASSLRIATGGHNEQFF. DNA for the CDR3: TGTGCCAGCTCACTCCGGATTGCGACGGGGGGACACAATGAGCAGTTCTTC.